The next 16 T cell receptor beta chains were all read from a single sample in a study of T-cell memory formation after mild COVID-19. TCRdb re-analysed the 5' RACE reads in MiXCR, keeping a single row per CDR3 protein. The profile shows around 400,000 distinct CDR3 sequences, less than 25% of them singletons. The sequenced sample consisted of PBMCs or a T cell subset sorted from them (not recorded which). The receptors were gathered from an adult woman who had mild COVID-19 (a few samples of this study predate the infection). Cell type and time point are not known.

This chain joins TRBV27 and TRBJ2-7, with 10 bases matching TRBD2. The CDR3 is made up of 15 amino acids. Germline CDR1 is MNHEY and CDR2 is SMNVEV (reference sequence). The trim removed 4 bases at V and 1 base at J, leaving 4 bases unmatched. CDR3 residues: CASSSLAGESYEQYF. CDR3 coding DNA: TGTGCCAGCAGTTCCCTAGCGGGAGAGTCCTACGAGCAGTACTTC.

The V and J genes are TRBV24-1 and TRBJ1-2, with D hard to call. The CDR3 extends over 13 amino acids. In germline, CDR1 is KGHDR, CDR2 SFDVKD. Trimming left V 0 bases short and J 9 bases short, with 10 bases between. CDR3 sequence reads: CATSDLYRESYTF. DNA for the CDR3: TGTGCCACCAGTGATTTGTATCGGGAGAGCTACACCTTC.

The CDR3, as DNA: TGCAGTTTAACAGGGGACTACGAGCAGTACTTC. Amino acid sequence: CSLTGDYEQYF. The V call is TRBV20-1, the J call TRBJ2-7; 7 positions agree with TRBD1. Germline V gene data show CDR1 as DFQATT and CDR2 as SNEGSKA (reference sequence). CDR3 length: 11 amino acids. V lost 8 bases to trimming and J lost 3 bases; unmatched junction nucleotides: 4.

This clonotype has a single count. The V call is TRBV4-1, the J call TRBJ2-5, with 13 bases aligning to TRBD2. There are 16 residues in the CDR3. V dropped 4 bases and J dropped 7; count of bases not matched to a gene: 9. Germline-derived CDR1 and CDR2 are MGHRA and YSYEKL. CDR3 sequence (DNA): TGCGCCAGCAGCCGAACTAGCGGGGGGGCCGTTGGGACCCAGTACTTC. Its translation is CASSRTSGGAVGTQYF.

This chain connects TRBV9 to TRBJ1-6; D perhaps matches TRBD1 (5 bases). Germline V gives CDR1 SGDLS, CDR2 YYNGEE. V lost 0 bases to trimming and J lost 9 bases, with 13 bases between them. The CDR3 is 15 residues long. The CDR3: CASSVDGSQGSPLHF. In DNA, the CDR3 is TGTGCCAGCAGCGTAGATGGGTCGCAGGGTTCACCCCTCCACTTT.

The gene calls are TRBV2 and TRBJ1-1, with a tentative D call TRBD1 (5 bases). Trimming left V 4 bases short and J 5 bases short, with 8 bases between. Germline V gives CDR1 SNHLY, CDR2 FYNNEI. CDR3 length equals 12 residues. The CDR3 nucleotides read TGTGCCAGCAGTGGCAGGGAAACTGAAGCTTTCTTT. Encoded protein: CASSGRETEAFF.

The chain recombines TRBV15 with TRBJ2-4; 7 bases align to TRBD1. This CDR3 contains 19 residues. The germline gives CDR1 LNHNV, CDR2 YYDKDF (reference sequence). The ends lost 0 bases at V and 2 bases at J; junction bases unmatched: 13. In nucleotides, the CDR3 is TGTGCCACCAGCAGAGACCCCGTCGGCAGGGGGTTGTCCAAAAACATTCAGTACTTC. Its protein is CATSRDPVGRGLSKNIQYF. Complete variable domain (other parts from reference TRBV15 and TRBJ2-4): DAMVIQNPRYQVTQFGKPVTLSCSQTLNHNVMYWYQQKSSQAPKLLFHYYDKDFNNEADTPDNFQSRRPNTSFCFLDIRSPGLGDTAMYLCATSRDPVGRGLSKNIQYFGAGTRLSVL.

This clonotype was detected only a few times. The chain joins TRBV12-3 or TRBV12-4 to TRBJ1-2; the D is unclear. Trimming shortened V by 4 bases and J by 6 bases, and 9 bases separated the two germline ends. The CDR3 is 12 residues long. CDR3 amino acids: CASSWNEDGYTF. CDR3 DNA: TGTGCCAGCAGTTGGAATGAGGATGGCTACACCTTC.

The chain recombines TRBV6-1 with TRBJ2-3; 9 nucleotides agree with TRBD2. The ends lost 5 bases at V and 0 bases at J; junction bases unmatched: 9. Germline-derived CDR1 and CDR2 are MNHNS and SASEGT. CDR3 size: 17 residues. As DNA, the CDR3 is TGTGCCAGCAGTTCGTTCGGGACTAGCTCTAGCACAGATACGCAGTATTTT. Its protein product is CASSSFGTSSSTDTQYF.

The chain couples TRBV30 to TRBJ1-1; D unresolved. Between the trimmed V and J ends, which lost 1 base and 5 bases, there was a span of 8 bases. This CDR3 has 12 residues. Per the germline V gene, CDR1 is GTSNPN and CDR2 is SVGIG (reference sequence). CDR3 DNA: TGTGCCTGGAGTGGGGGAGCTACTGAAGCTTTCTTT. Protein sequence: CAWSGGATEAFF. The full variable domain, in which reference TRBV30 and TRBJ1-1 provide the parts outside the CDR3, is SQTIHQWPATLVQPVGSPLSLECTVEGTSNPNLYWYRQAAGRGLQLLFYSVGIGQISSEVPQNLSASRPQDRQFILSSKKLLLSDSGFYLCAWSGGATEAFFGQGTRLTVV.

The chain recombines TRBV29-1 with TRBJ2-1, with D perhaps matching TRBD1 (5 bases). Germline V gene lookup returns CDR1 SQVTM and CDR2 ANQGSEA. V lost 1 base to trimming and J lost 6 bases, with 13 bases between them. CDR3 length equals 14 residues. CDR3 in DNA: TGCAGCGTTGAAGGGGGCGGAAGGGGCAATGAGCAGTTCTTC. It encodes CSVEGGGRGNEQFF.

This clonotype has a handful of counts. J is TRBJ2-1 and V is TRBV19, with TRBD2 as a possible D gene (5 bases). This CDR3 is 15 amino acids long. CDR1 and CDR2 (germline): LNHDA, SQIVND (reference sequence). Trimming cost V 4 bases and J 0 bases, with 10 bases left between them. The CDR3 protein is CASSTRASSYNEQFF. For the CDR3, the DNA is TGTGCCAGTAGTACGCGGGCGAGCTCCTACAATGAGCAGTTCTTC.

CDR3 region: CATMRGGSTDTQYF. The CDR3 coding sequence is TGCGCCACCATGAGGGGGGGAAGCACAGATACGCAGTATTTT. The chain employs TRBV5-1 and TRBJ2-3; D possibly corresponds to TRBD2 (7 bases). Germline CDR1 and CDR2: SGHRS and YFSETQ. The CDR3 is made up of 14 amino acids. Trimming took 9 bases from V and 0 from J, leaving 14 bases between them.

Only a few counts were recorded for this clonotype. This chain links TRBV27 with TRBJ2-5; no clear D gene. The V gene lost 2 bases and the J gene lost 10 bases, with 5 bases spanning the gap. This CDR3 region has 10 residues. CDR1 and CDR2 (germline): MNHEY, SMNVEV (reference sequence). The CDR3 DNA is TGTGCCAGCAGTTTAGAAAACCAGTACTTC. Encoded protein: CASSLENQYF.

This clonotype was observed a few times. The CDR3 bases are TGCAGCGTTGAGCAGATGGGCGCAGATACGCAGTATTTT. Encoded protein: CSVEQMGADTQYF. The rearrangement uses TRBV29-1 and TRBJ2-3; D gene unclear. This CDR3 is 13 amino acids long. Germline V gene lookup returns CDR1 SQVTM and CDR2 ANQGSEA. V lost 3 bases, J lost 4 bases, and 11 bases lay in between.

The chain recombines TRBV12-3 or TRBV12-4 with TRBJ2-4, with D maybe TRBD2 (6 bases). Trimming pared 5 bases from V and 3 bases from J, leaving 14 bases between. This CDR3 spans 15 amino acids. CDR3 sequence reads: CASSPEGVVKNIQYF. The CDR3 DNA is TGTGCCAGCAGTCCGGAGGGAGTGGTCAAAAACATTCAGTACTTC.